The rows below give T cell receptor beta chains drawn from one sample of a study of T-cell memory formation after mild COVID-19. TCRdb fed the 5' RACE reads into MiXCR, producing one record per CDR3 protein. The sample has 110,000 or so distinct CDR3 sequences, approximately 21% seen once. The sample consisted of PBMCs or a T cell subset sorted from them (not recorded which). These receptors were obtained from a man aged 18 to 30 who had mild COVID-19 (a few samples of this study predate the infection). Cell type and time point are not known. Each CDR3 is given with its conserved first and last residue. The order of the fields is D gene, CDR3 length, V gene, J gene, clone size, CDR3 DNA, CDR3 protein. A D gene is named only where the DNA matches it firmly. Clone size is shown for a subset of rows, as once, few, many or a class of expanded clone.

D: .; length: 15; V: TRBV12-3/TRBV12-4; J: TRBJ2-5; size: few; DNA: TGTGCCAGCAGATTCCTGGACAGCCAACAAGAGACCCAGTACTTC; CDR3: CASRFLDSQQETQYF
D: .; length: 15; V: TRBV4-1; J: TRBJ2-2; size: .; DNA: TGCGCCAGCAGACCCTGGGCCGGAGGGACCGGGGAGCTGTTTTTT; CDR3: CASRPWAGGTGELFF
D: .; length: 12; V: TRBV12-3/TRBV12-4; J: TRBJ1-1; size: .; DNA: TGTGCCAGCATCAAGGACAGCCTAGAAGCTTTCTTT; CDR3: CASIKDSLEAFF
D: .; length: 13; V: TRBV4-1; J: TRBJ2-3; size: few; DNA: TGCGCCAGCAGCCAGGCCGTGGCTGATACGCAGTATTTT; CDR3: CASSQAVADTQYF
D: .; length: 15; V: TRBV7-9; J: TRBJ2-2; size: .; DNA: TGTGCCAGCAGCTTTCAGAACTCGAACACCGGGGAGCTGTTTTTT; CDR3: CASSFQNSNTGELFF
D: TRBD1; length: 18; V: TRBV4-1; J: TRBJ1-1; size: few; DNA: TGCGCCAGCAGCCAGACCCCAGGACAGGGGGTAAGGGGCACTGAAGCTTTCTTT; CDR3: CASSQTPGQGVRGTEAFF
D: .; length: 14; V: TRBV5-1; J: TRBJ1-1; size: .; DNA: TGCGCCAGCAGAGTAGGGCAGGGGAACACTGAAGCTTTCTTT; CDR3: CASRVGQGNTEAFF
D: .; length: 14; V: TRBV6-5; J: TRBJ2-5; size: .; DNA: TGTGCCAGCAGTTACTCGGGGGGACAAGAGACCCAGTACTTC; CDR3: CASSYSGGQETQYF
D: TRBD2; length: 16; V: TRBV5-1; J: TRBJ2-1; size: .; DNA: TGCGCCAGTAATACTCCGGGACTAGCGGGGTACAATGAGCAGTTCTTC; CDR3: CASNTPGLAGYNEQFF
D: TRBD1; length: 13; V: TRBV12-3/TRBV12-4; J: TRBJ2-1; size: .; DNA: TGTGCCAGCACCTTGGGACAGGGGTATGAGCAGTTCTTC; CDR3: CASTLGQGYEQFF
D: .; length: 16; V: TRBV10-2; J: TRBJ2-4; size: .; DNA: TGCGCCAGCAGTGATACCAGGGAGGTCGGTAAAAACATTCAGTACTTC; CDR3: CASSDTREVGKNIQYF
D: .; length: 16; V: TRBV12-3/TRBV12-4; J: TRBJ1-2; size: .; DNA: TGTGCCAGCAGTTTTGTGGAGGACACAACTAACTATGGCTACACCTTC; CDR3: CASSFVEDTTNYGYTF
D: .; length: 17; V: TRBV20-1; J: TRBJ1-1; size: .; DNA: TGCAGTGCTAATTCCGGGACATGGGCTTCCATGAACACTGAAGCTTTCTTT; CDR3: CSANSGTWASMNTEAFF
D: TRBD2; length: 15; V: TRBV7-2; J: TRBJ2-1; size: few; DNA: TGTGCCAGCAGCTGGACTAGCGGGGTGTCCAATGAGCAGTTCTTC; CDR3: CASSWTSGVSNEQFF
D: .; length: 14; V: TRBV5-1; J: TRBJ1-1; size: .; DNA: TGCGCCAGCAGCTCCGGGGGTCGGGATACGGAAGCTTTCTTT; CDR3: CASSSGGRDTEAFF
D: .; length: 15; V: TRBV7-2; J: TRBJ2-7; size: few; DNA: TGTGCCAGCAGCTTAGTGGCGGGGCCTACCTACGAGCAGTACTTC; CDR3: CASSLVAGPTYEQYF
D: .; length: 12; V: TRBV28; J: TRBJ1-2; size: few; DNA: TGTGCCAGCAGTTTACCCCCGCGAGGCTACACCTTC; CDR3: CASSLPPRGYTF
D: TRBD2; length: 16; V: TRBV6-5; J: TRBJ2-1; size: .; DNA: TGTGCCAGCAGTGTACTAGCGGGGGGGCAGGGGGATGAGCAGTTCTTC; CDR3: CASSVLAGGQGDEQFF
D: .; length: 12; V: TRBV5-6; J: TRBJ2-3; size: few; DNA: TGTGCCAGCAGGAGAGCGGCAGATACGCAGTATTTT; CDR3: CASRRAADTQYF
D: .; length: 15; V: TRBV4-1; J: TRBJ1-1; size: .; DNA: TGCGCGAGCAGCCAACGATTCGGAGGGGCCACTGAAGCTTTCTTT; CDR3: CASSQRFGGATEAFF
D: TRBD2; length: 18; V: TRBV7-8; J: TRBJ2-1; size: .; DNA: TGTGCCAGCAGCACAAGTCGAGCTAGCGGGGGGCAGGGCAATGAGCAGTTCTTC; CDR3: CASSTSRASGGQGNEQFF
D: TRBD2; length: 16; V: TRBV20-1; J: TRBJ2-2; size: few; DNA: TGCAGTGCTAGAGATCCCGCGGGGGGCGACACCGGGGAGCTGTTTTTT; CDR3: CSARDPAGGDTGELFF
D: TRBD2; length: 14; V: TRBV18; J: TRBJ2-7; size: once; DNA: TGTGCCAGCTCAATAGCGGGGGAGGCGAATGAGCAGTACTTC; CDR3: CASSIAGEANEQYF
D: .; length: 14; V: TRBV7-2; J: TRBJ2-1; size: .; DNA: TGTGCCACCCGAACGAGGACCCCGCTACCTGAGCAGTTCTTC; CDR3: CATRTRTPLPEQFF
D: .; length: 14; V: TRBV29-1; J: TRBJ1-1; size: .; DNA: TGCAGCGTTGACGGGTTAGGGGGTAACACTGAAGCTTTCTTT; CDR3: CSVDGLGGNTEAFF
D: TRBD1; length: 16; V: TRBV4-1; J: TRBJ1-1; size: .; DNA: TGCGCCAGCAGCCATCGACAGGGGGCCTACTCTGCTGAAGCTTTCTTT; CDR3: CASSHRQGAYSAEAFF
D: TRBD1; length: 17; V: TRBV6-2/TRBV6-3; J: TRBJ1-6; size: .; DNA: TGTGCCAGCAGTTACTCGGAGGGACAGTCCTCTAGGTCACCCCTCCACTTT; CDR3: CASSYSEGQSSRSPLHF
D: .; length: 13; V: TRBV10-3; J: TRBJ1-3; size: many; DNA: TGTGCCATCGGACCGGCCTTTATGCACACCATATATTTT; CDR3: CAIGPAFMHTIYF
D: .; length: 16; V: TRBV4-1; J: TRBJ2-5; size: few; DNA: TGCGCCAGCAGCACTCGACCGGGACTGCTACAAGAGACCCAGTACTTC; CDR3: CASSTRPGLLQETQYF
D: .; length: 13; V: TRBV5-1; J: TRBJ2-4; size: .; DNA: TGCGCCAGCAGCCGCGACACTGAAAACATTCAGTACTTC; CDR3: CASSRDTENIQYF
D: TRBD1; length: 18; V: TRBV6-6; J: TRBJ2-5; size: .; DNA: TGTGCCAGCTCAAGCGACAGGGGGCGCGAGACGGTGATGGAGACCCAGTACTTC; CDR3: CASSSDRGRETVMETQYF
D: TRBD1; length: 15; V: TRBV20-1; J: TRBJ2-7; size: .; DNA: TGCAGTGCTAGAGGCCCTGGGGACAGCCACTACGAGCAGTACTTC; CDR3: CSARGPGDSHYEQYF
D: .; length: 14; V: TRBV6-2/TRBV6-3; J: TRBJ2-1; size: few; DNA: TGTGCCAGCACCTCTCGGTCCTACTACAATGAGCAGTTCTTC; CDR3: CASTSRSYYNEQFF
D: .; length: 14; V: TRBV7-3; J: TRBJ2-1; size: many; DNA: TGTGCCAGCAGCTCGGGCGGTTCCTACAATGAGCAGTTCTTC; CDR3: CASSSGGSYNEQFF
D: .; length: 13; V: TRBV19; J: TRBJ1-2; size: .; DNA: TGTGCCAGTAGTAATCCGGGAGCCTTCGGCTACACCTTC; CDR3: CASSNPGAFGYTF
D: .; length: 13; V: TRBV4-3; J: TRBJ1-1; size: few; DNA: TGCGCCAGCAGCCAAAGGTCATTCGCTGAAGCTTTCTTT; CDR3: CASSQRSFAEAFF
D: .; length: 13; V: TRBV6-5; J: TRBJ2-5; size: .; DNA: TGTGCCAGCAGTTACTCACAGGAAGAGACCCAGTACTTC; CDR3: CASSYSQEETQYF
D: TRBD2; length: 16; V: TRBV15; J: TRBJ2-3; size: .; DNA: TGTGCCACCAGCAGGACTAGCGGGGCGACCACAGATACGCAGTATTTT; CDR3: CATSRTSGATTDTQYF
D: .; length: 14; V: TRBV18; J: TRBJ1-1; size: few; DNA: TGTGCCAGCTCACCACGGGACGGGAACACTGAAGCTTTCTTT; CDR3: CASSPRDGNTEAFF
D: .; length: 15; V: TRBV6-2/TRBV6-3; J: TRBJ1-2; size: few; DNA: TGTGCCAGCAGGAGGAGGGACGGACCAAACTATGGCTACACCTTC; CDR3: CASRRRDGPNYGYTF
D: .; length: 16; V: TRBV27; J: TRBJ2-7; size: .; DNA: TGTGCCAGCAGTTTATCGATGGACTTCGGGGCCTACGAGCAGTACTTC; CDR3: CASSLSMDFGAYEQYF
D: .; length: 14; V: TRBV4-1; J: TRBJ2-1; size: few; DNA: TGCGCCAGCAGCCAAGATGCAGGGGACAATGAGCAGTTCTTC; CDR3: CASSQDAGDNEQFF
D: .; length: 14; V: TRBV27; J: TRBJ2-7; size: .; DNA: TGTGCCAGCAGCCCTGGGGGGACCCTAAGCGAGCAGTACTTC; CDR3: CASSPGGTLSEQYF
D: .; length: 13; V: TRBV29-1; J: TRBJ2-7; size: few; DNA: TGCAGCGCAGCTTCGTGGCAGGGCTACGAGCAGTACTTC; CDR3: CSAASWQGYEQYF
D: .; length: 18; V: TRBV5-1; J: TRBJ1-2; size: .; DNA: TGCGCCAGCAGCTTGGTTGGCGCAGACTCTTTACTTTACTATGGCTACACCTTC; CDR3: CASSLVGADSLLYYGYTF
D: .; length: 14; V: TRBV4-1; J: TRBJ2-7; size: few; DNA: TGCGCCAGCAGCCAAGATCCAGGGACCTACGAGCAGTACTTC; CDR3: CASSQDPGTYEQYF
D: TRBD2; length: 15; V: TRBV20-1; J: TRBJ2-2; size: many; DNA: TGCAGTGCTAGAGGGACTAGCGGGGAATCCGGGGAGCTGTTTTTT; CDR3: CSARGTSGESGELFF
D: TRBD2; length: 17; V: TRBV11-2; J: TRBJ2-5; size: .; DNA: TGTGCCAGCAGCTTAGTCCCAGCGGGGGGATTTCAAGAGACCCAGTACTTC; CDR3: CASSLVPAGGFQETQYF
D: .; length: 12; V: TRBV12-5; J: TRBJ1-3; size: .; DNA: TGTGCTAGTGGAAGCTCTGGAAACACCATATATTTT; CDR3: CASGSSGNTIYF
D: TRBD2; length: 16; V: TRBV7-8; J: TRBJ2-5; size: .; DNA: TGTGCCAGCAGCTTATATTGGCGGGGGGCCAGTGAGGCCCAGTACTTC; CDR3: CASSLYWRGASEAQYF
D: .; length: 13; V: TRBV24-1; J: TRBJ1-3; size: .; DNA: TGTGCCACCAAGGAGGGGGCTGGAAACACCATATATTTT; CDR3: CATKEGAGNTIYF
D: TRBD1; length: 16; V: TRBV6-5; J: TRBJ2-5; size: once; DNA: TGTGCCAGCAGACAAACCGGGACAGGGGGCGCCGAGACCCAGTACTTC; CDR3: CASRQTGTGGAETQYF
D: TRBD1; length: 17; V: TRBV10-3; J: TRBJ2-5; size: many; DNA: TGTGCCATCAGTCATCCCGGGGACAGGGGACCCCAAGAGACCCAGTACTTC; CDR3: CAISHPGDRGPQETQYF
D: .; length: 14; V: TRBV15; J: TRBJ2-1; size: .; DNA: TGTGCCACCAGCAGAGTGTCGCGGGCGGATGAGCAGTTCTTC; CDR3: CATSRVSRADEQFF
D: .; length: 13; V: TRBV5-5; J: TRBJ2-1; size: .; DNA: TGTGCCAGCAGTCTGGCGGACGGCAATGAGCAGTTCTTC; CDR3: CASSLADGNEQFF